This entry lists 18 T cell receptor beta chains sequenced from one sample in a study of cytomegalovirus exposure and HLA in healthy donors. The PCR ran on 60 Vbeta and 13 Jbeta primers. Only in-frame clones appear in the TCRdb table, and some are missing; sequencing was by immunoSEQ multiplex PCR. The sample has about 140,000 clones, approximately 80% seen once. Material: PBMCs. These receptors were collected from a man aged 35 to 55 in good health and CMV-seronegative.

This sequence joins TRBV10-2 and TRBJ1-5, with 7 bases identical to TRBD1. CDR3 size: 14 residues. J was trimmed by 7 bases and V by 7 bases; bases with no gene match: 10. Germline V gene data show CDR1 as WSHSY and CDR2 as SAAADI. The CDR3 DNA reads TGCGCCAGCACCCACGACAGGGTCGGACAGCCCCAGCATTTT. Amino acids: CASTHDRVGQPQHF.

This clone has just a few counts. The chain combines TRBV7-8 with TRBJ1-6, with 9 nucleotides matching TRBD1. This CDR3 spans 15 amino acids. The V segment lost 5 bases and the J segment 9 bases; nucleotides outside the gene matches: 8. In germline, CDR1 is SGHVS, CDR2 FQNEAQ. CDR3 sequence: CASSADRGAFSPLHF. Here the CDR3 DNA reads TGTGCCAGCAGCGCCGACAGGGGGGCGTTTTCACCCCTCCACTTT.

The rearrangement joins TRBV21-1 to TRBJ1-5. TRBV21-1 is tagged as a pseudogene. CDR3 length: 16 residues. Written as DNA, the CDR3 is TGTGCCAGCAGCAAAGCCTGGGGTCGGGGGTTTCAGCCCCAGCATTTT. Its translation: CASSKAWGRGFQPQHF.

CDR3: CASSQGSQGYGYTF. In DNA, the CDR3 is TGTGCCAGCAGCCAAGGATCACAGGGTTATGGCTACACCTTC. The chain couples TRBV13 to TRBJ1-2; D is possibly TRBD1 (6 bases). CDR1 and CDR2 (germline): PRHDT, FYEKMQ (reference sequence). V lost 5 bases and J lost 5, with 15 bases in between. This CDR3 contains 14 residues.

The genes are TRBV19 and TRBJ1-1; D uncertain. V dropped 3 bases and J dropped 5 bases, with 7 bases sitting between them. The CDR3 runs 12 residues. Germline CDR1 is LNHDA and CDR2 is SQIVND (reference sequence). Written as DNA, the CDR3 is TGTGCCAGTAGTATGTGGGAGACTGAAGCTTTCTTT. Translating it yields CASSMWETEAFF.

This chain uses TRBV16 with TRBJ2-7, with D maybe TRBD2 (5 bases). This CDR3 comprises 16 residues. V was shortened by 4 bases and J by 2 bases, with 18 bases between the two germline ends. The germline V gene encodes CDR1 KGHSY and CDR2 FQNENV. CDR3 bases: TGTGCCAGCAGCCCCTCCGTCGGGGTGCACCCCTACGAGCAGTACTTC. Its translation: CASSPSVGVHPYEQYF.

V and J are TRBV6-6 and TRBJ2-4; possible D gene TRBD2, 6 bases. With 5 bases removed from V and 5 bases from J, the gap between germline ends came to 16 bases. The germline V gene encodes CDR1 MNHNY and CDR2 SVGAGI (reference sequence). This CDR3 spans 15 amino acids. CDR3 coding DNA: TGTGCCAGCAGTCAACGCGGGAACCCTGAAAACATTCAGTACTTC. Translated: CASSQRGNPENIQYF.

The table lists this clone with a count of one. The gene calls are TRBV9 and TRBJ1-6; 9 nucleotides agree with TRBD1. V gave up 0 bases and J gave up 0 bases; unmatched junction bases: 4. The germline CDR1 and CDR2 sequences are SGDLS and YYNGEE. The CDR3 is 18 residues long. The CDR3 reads CASSVGGTGSSYNSPLHF. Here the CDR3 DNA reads TGTGCCAGCAGCGTAGGCGGGACAGGGAGCTCCTATAATTCACCCCTCCACTTT.

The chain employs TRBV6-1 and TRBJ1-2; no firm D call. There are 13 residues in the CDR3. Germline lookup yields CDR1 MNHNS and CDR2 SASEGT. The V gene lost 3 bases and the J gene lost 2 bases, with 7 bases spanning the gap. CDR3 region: CASSDWQNYGYTF. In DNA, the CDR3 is TGTGCCAGCAGTGATTGGCAGAACTATGGCTACACCTTC.

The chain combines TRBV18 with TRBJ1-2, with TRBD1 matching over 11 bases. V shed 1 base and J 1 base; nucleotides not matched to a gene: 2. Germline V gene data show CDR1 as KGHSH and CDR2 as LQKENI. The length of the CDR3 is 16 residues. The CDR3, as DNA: TGTGCCAGCTCACCACGGACAGGGGGCTATAACTATGGCTACACCTTC. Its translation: CASSPRTGGYNYGYTF.

In DNA, the CDR3 is TGTGCCAGCAGTGACATAGGGACATTAGATAATTCACCCCTCCACTTT. This sequence encodes CASSDIGTLDNSPLHF. The chain links TRBV2 to TRBJ1-6; maybe TRBD1 (6 bases). The germline V and J ends were trimmed by 3 bases and 5 bases, with 14 bases remaining between them. This CDR3 is built from 16 residues. Germline V CDR1 and CDR2: SNHLY, FYNNEI. Full variable domain (remainder filled in from reference TRBV2 and TRBJ1-6): EPEVTQTPSHQVTQMGQEVILRCVPISNHLYFYWYRQILGQKVEFLVSFYNNEISEKSEIFDDQFSVERPDGSNFTLKIRSTKLEDSAMYFCASSDIGTLDNSPLHFGNGTRLTVT.

The CDR3 nucleotides read TGTGCCAGCAGGGGACAGAATAATTCACCCCTCCACTTT. Protein: CASRGQNNSPLHF. The chain combines TRBV2 with TRBJ1-6; TRBD1 aligns across 7 bases. Germline CDR1 and CDR2: SNHLY and FYNNEI. V shed 6 bases and J 5 bases; nucleotides not matched to a gene: 1. This CDR3 has 13 residues.

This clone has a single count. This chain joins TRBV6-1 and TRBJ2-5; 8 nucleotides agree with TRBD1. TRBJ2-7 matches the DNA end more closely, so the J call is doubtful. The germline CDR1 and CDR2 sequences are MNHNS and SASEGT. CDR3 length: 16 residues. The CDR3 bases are TGTGCCAGCAGTGAAAGGGCGGACAGGGACCTCTACGAGCAGTACTTC. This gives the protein CASSERADRDLYEQYF.

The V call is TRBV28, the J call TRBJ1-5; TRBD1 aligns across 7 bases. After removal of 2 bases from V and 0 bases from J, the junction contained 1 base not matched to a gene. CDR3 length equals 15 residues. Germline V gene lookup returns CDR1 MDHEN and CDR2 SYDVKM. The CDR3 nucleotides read TGTGCCAGCAGTTTAACAGGGGTTAGCAATCAGCCCCAGCATTTT. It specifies CASSLTGVSNQPQHF. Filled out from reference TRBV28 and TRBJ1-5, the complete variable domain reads DVKVTQSSRYLVKRTGEKVFLECVQDMDHENMFWYRQDPGLGLRLIYFSYDVKMKEKGDIPEGYSVSREKKERFSLILESASTNQTSMYLCASSLTGVSNQPQHFGDGTRLSIL.

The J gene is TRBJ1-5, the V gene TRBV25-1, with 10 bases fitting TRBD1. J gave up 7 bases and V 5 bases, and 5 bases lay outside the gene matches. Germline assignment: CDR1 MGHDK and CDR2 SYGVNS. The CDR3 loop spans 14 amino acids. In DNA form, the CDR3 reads TGTGCCAGCAGTTCGGGACAGGGGCGGCAGCCCCAGCATTTT. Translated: CASSSGQGRQPQHF.

The CDR3 sequence is CASSVDPGLTSGANVLTF. CDR3 nucleotides: TGTGCCAGCAGCGTAGATCCAGGACTTACCTCTGGGGCCAACGTCCTGACTTTC. The chain recombines TRBV9 with TRBJ2-6; the D gene is possibly TRBD2 (5 bases). The CDR3 runs to 18 residues. The germline V gene encodes CDR1 SGDLS and CDR2 YYNGEE. Trimming left V 0 bases short and J 0 bases short, with 13 bases between.

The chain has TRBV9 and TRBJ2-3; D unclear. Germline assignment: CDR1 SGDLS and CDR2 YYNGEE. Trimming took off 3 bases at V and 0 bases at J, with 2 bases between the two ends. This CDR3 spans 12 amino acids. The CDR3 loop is CASSASTDTQYF. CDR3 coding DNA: TGTGCCAGCAGCGCAAGCACAGATACGCAGTATTTT.

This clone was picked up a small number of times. The CDR3 sequence: CATRTIRAGSYNEQFF. As DNA, the CDR3 is TGTGCCACCAGAACCATTAGGGCAGGGTCCTACAATGAGCAGTTCTTC. The chain recombines TRBV15 with TRBJ2-1; a possible D gene is TRBD1 (5 bases). With 6 bases removed from V and 1 base from J, the gap between germline ends came to 16 bases. This CDR3 has 16 amino acids. In germline, CDR1 is LNHNV, CDR2 YYDKDF (reference sequence).